Below, 29 T cell receptor beta chains from the same sample are listed, as sequenced in a study of blood T cell repertoires in COVID-19. Repertoires were generated with immunoSEQ multiplex PCR, while TCRdb's copy carries only in-frame clones and drops some. The table includes around 250,000 clones, 65% to 85% detected once. The sample consisted of PBMCs or T cells enriched from blood (not recorded which). The source is a man in his forties or fifties who had recovered from COVID-19.

This rearrangement joins TRBV7-6 to TRBJ1-1, with TRBD1 identical over 10 bases. V lost 5 bases to trimming and J lost 4 bases; unmatched junction nucleotides: 4. The CDR3 consists of 14 residues. The germline gives CDR1 SGHVS, CDR2 FNYEAQ. CDR3 sequence: CASSLRTGGTEAFF. The CDR3 nucleotides are TGTGCCAGCAGCCTAAGGACAGGGGGCACTGAAGCTTTCTTT.

The chain combines TRBV28 with TRBJ2-7; 8 positions match TRBD1. CDR3 length: 14 residues. The V and J ends lost 4 bases and 2 bases, in that order; junction bases with no gene match: 4. Germline V gives CDR1 MDHEN, CDR2 SYDVKM. Written as DNA, the CDR3 is TGTGCCAGCAGTTACCTCAGGGGGCCCTACGAGCAGTACTTC. It is translated as CASSYLRGPYEQYF.

The chain recombines TRBV29-1 with TRBJ2-1, with 14 bases aligning to TRBD2. Trimming cost V 3 bases and J 10 bases; bases outside gene matches: 8. The length of the CDR3 is 15 residues. CDR1 SQVTM and CDR2 ANQGSEA come from the germline V gene. This CDR3 reads CSVDLTSGGAGEQFF. CDR3 DNA: TGCAGCGTTGATCTGACTAGCGGGGGGGCAGGGGAGCAGTTCTTC.

V usage is TRBV7-9 and J usage is TRBJ1-4; D is possibly TRBD1 (6 bases). This CDR3 has 17 residues. The ends were cut back, 4 bases at V and 1 base at J, with 16 bases in the middle. Germline-derived CDR1 and CDR2 are SEHNR and FQNEAQ (reference sequence). DNA for the CDR3: TGTGCCAGCAGCTCCCGGGTGGGGGGGCAAACTAATGAAAAACTGTTTTTT. Its translation: CASSSRVGGQTNEKLFF.

The chain employs TRBV7-9 and TRBJ2-3, with D possibly matching TRBD2 (5 bases). In germline, CDR1 is SEHNR, CDR2 FQNEAQ (reference sequence). V was cut by 5 bases and J by 2 bases, with 11 bases left in between. There are 14 residues in the CDR3. This chain's CDR3 is CASSTTRDTDTQYF. The CDR3 region has the DNA TGTGCCAGCAGCACCACCCGGGACACAGATACGCAGTATTTT.

The chain carries TRBV2 and TRBJ1-6; D possibly corresponds to TRBD1 (6 bases). Germline loops: CDR1 SNHLY, CDR2 FYNNEI. The CDR3 runs 13 residues. The germline V and J ends were trimmed by 8 bases and 7 bases, with 12 bases remaining between them. The CDR3 DNA reads TGTGCCAGCTGCAGGGGCGCGAATTCACCCCTCCACTTT. Translated, it gives CASCRGANSPLHF.

The chain employs TRBV11-3 and TRBJ2-7; perhaps TRBD1 as D (6 bases). The ends were cut back, 5 bases at V and 3 bases at J, with 11 bases in the middle. The CDR3 is 13 amino acids. Per the germline V gene, CDR1 is SGHNT and CDR2 is YENEEA. CDR3 nucleotides: TGTGCCAGCAGCCTTGGACAGCACTACGAGCAGTACTTC. Its translation: CASSLGQHYEQYF.

The CDR3 nucleotides read TGTGCCAGCAGTTCCGACAGCCTATACGGCGAGCAGTACTTC. Encoded protein: CASSSDSLYGEQYF. The chain joins TRBV27 to TRBJ2-7, with a weak D call TRBD1 (5 bases). The CDR3 length is 14 residues. The germline V gene has CDR1 MNHEY and CDR2 SMNVEV (reference sequence). The V gene lost 4 bases and the J gene lost 6 bases, with 16 bases spanning the gap.

V is TRBV2 and J is TRBJ2-5; 8 nucleotides agree with TRBD1. V trimming: 3 bases; J trimming: 2 bases; junction bases outside the gene matches: 2. Germline loops: CDR1 SNHLY, CDR2 FYNNEI. This CDR3 comprises 14 residues. This CDR3 is CASSDRTGQETQYF. The CDR3 region has the DNA TGTGCCAGCAGTGACCGGACAGGGCAAGAGACCCAGTACTTC.

V is TRBV30 and J is TRBJ1-4; the D gene is possibly TRBD1 (5 bases). This CDR3 contains 15 residues. The germline V gene encodes CDR1 GTSNPN and CDR2 SVGIG (reference sequence). The V end lost 1 base, the J end lost 7 bases, and 16 bases lay between the germline ends. CDR3 sequence (DNA): TGTGCCTGGAGTGGCGGGACCCGGGGTAGTGAAAAACTGTTTTTT. Its protein is CAWSGGTRGSEKLFF.

The rearrangement links TRBV5-1 to TRBJ1-1; D is uncertain. Germline lookup yields CDR1 SGHRS and CDR2 YFSETQ. The CDR3 length is 15 residues. V was pared by 0 bases and J by 1 base, with 10 bases between. The CDR3, as DNA: TGCGCCAGCAGCTTGGCCGTCGGGAAGAACACTGAAGCTTTCTTT. This codes for CASSLAVGKNTEAFF.

This clone has just one count. The same CDR3 is also encoded by other DNA sequences in this sample. The V call is TRBV6-5, the J call TRBJ1-3, with a weak D call TRBD1 (5 bases). Germline V gene lookup returns CDR1 MNHEY and CDR2 SVGAGI. The CDR3 totals 14 residues. Between the trimmed V and J ends, which lost 7 bases and 0 bases, there was a span of 10 bases. The CDR3 DNA is TGTGCCAGCATCCAGGGAGGCTCTGGAAACACCATATATTTT. Its protein product is CASIQGGSGNTIYF.

The rearrangement links TRBV5-6 to TRBJ1-1; possible D gene TRBD1, 5 bases. Germline CDR1 reads SGHDT; CDR2 reads YYEEEE. V was cut by 2 bases and J by 4 bases, with 12 bases left in between. This CDR3 has 14 amino acids. CDR3 in amino acids: CASSFRQWSTEAFF. Here the CDR3 DNA reads TGTGCCAGCAGCTTTAGACAGTGGAGCACTGAAGCTTTCTTT.

The chain joins TRBV18 to TRBJ1-1; D call uncertain. The CDR3 contains 13 residues. Trimming removed 5 bases at V and 0 bases at J, with 7 bases between. Germline CDR1 and CDR2: KGHSH and LQKENI. This CDR3 is CASSNDMNTEAFF. The CDR3 nucleotides are TGTGCCAGCTCAAATGACATGAACACTGAAGCTTTCTTT.

The CDR3 DNA reads TGTGCCAGCAGCTTGGAGCTACCACGGCAGTACTTC. Residues: CASSLELPRQYF. The gene calls are TRBV5-5 and TRBJ2-7; no firm D call. Trimming shortened V by 0 bases and J by 9 bases, and 10 bases separated the two germline ends. CDR1 is SGHKS and CDR2 is YYEKEE in the germline V gene (reference sequence). The CDR3 totals 12 residues. Full variable domain (remainder filled in from reference TRBV5-5 and TRBJ2-7): DAGVTQSPTHLIKTRGQQVTLRCSPISGHKSVSWYQQVLGQGPQFIFQYYEKEERGRGNFPDRFSARQFPNYSSELNVNALLLGDSALYLCASSLELPRQYFGPGTRLTVT.

This clone was observed once. V gene TRBV10-2 combines with J gene TRBJ1-5; 8 bases map to TRBD1. The germline V gene encodes CDR1 WSHSY and CDR2 SAAADI. The CDR3 sequence is 14 residues long. The trim removed 5 bases at V and 6 bases at J, leaving 6 bases unmatched. The CDR3 nucleotides read TGCGCCAGCAGTATCACACAGGGGGGTCAGCCCCAGCATTTT. This sequence encodes CASSITQGGQPQHF.

The chain couples TRBV28 to TRBJ2-7, with 8 bases fitting TRBD1. Looked up from germline, CDR1 is MDHEN and CDR2 is SYDVKM. V shed 1 base and J 1 base; nucleotides not matched to a gene: 6. This CDR3 has 16 residues. The CDR3 sequence is CASSLLLGQASYEQYF. The CDR3 region has the DNA TGTGCCAGCAGTTTATTACTGGGACAGGCATCCTACGAGCAGTACTTC.

J is TRBJ2-1 and V is TRBV5-1; 13 bases map to TRBD2. The germline V gene encodes CDR1 SGHRS and CDR2 YFSETQ. Unmatched junction bases numbered 20, after V lost 4 bases and J lost 4 bases. The CDR3 spans 21 residues. CDR3 coding DNA: TGCGCCAGCAGCCACCGACCGGTTGGACTAGCGGGAGTCCCACAATACAATGAGCAGTTCTTC. Protein sequence: CASSHRPVGLAGVPQYNEQFF.

This sequence joins TRBV7-2 and TRBJ2-7, with D perhaps matching TRBD1 (5 bases). This CDR3 spans 14 amino acids. CDR1 is SGHTA, CDR2 FQGNSA, per germline. V was pared by 3 bases and J by 2 bases, with 11 bases between. The CDR3 DNA sequence: TGTGCCAGCAGCTTCAGGGTAACAACCTACGAGCAGTACTTC. Its protein product is CASSFRVTTYEQYF.

Worth noting for this clone: A far larger clone lies a single base away; this is likely a read error. This chain links TRBV6-5 with TRBJ1-3, with a weak D call TRBD1 (6 bases). This CDR3 region has 12 residues. Trimming stripped 9 bases from V and 1 base from J, with 7 bases between. CDR1 MNHEY and CDR2 SVGAGI come from the germline V gene. CDR3 loop: CASGQSGNTIYF. In DNA form, the CDR3 reads TGTGCCAGTGGACAGTCTGGAAACACCATATATTTT.

The rearrangement joins TRBV11-2 to TRBJ2-7; 8 nucleotides align to TRBD2. This CDR3 has 17 residues. Germline CDR1 and CDR2: SGHAT and FQNNGV. Trimming took 0 bases from V and 5 from J; bases not matched to a gene: 12. The DNA of the CDR3 is TGTGCCAGCAGCTTAGACCATCTCGCGGGAGGTCCCCACGAGCAGTACTTC. Its protein is CASSLDHLAGGPHEQYF.

This chain uses TRBV4-1 with TRBJ2-7; 7 nucleotides match TRBD2. This CDR3 region has 13 residues. Germline V gene lookup returns CDR1 MGHRA and CDR2 YSYEKL. Trimming at V came to 4 bases and at J to 1 base, leaving 1 base not matched to a gene. The DNA of the CDR3 is TGCGCCAGCAGCCCGGGACTATCCTACGAGCAGTACTTC. Residues: CASSPGLSYEQYF.

This clone occurred a few times. V usage is TRBV5-1 and J usage is TRBJ1-1, with TRBD1 identical over 8 bases. Trimming removed 2 bases from V and 1 base from J; junction bases left unmatched: 7. The CDR3 covers 16 residues. Per germline, CDR1 SGHRS and CDR2 YFSETQ. The CDR3 bases are TGCGCCAGCAGCTTCACAGGGGGGATGACGAACACTGAAGCTTTCTTT. Translation gives CASSFTGGMTNTEAFF.

This clone was observed once. The rearrangement joins TRBV7-8 to TRBJ2-1; TRBD2 aligns across 10 bases. The CDR3 is 16 amino acids. V lost 5 bases and J lost 0; bases outside the gene matches: 4. The germline V gene has CDR1 SGHVS and CDR2 FQNEAQ. CDR3 coding DNA: TGTGCCAGCAGCACTAGCGGGGCTAGCTCCTACAATGAGCAGTTCTTC. It encodes CASSTSGASSYNEQFF.

This chain connects TRBV23-1 to TRBJ1-2, with D hard to call. TRBV23-1 is flagged as an ORF with uncertain function. The length of the CDR3 is 13 residues. V was shortened by 4 bases and J by 4 bases, with 10 bases between the two germline ends. The chain's CDR3 is CASSRNSPYGYTF. The CDR3 DNA sequence: TGCGCCAGCAGTCGGAACAGTCCCTATGGCTACACCTTC.

This clone was detected only once. The genes are TRBV11-2 and TRBJ1-2, with D maybe TRBD1 (5 bases). Germline assignment: CDR1 SGHAT and CDR2 FQNNGV. V lost 1 base and J lost 2, with 11 bases in between. The CDR3 totals 15 residues. Here the CDR3 reads CASSLGIAGNYGYTF. The CDR3 nucleotides read TGTGCCAGCAGCTTAGGTATCGCAGGGAACTATGGCTACACCTTC.

This sequence joins TRBV6-5 and TRBJ2-5; D is perhaps TRBD2 (7 bases). The CDR3 totals 13 residues. Trimming took off 4 bases at V and 7 bases at J, with 13 bases between the two ends. Germline CDR1 MNHEY, CDR2 SVGAGI. The CDR3 region is CASSSPGGGTQYF. The CDR3 nucleotides are TGTGCCAGCAGTTCCCCGGGGGGCGGGACCCAGTACTTC.

J is TRBJ2-7 and V is TRBV7-6; 8 bases line up with TRBD1. This CDR3 is built from 17 residues. The germline CDR1 and CDR2 sequences are SGHVS and FNYEAQ. Trimming cost V 1 base and J 3 bases; bases outside gene matches: 11. The CDR3 reads CASSLGGQETLIYEQYF. In DNA, the CDR3 is TGTGCCAGCAGCTTAGGGGGACAGGAAACTCTTATCTACGAGCAGTACTTC.

The genes are TRBV9 and TRBJ2-3, with D maybe TRBD1 (6 bases). The CDR3 is 16 amino acids. The germline gives CDR1 SGDLS, CDR2 YYNGEE. V lost 0 bases to trimming and J lost 1 base, with 12 bases between them. The CDR3: CASSVGTALRTDTQYF. The CDR3 region has the DNA TGTGCCAGCAGCGTAGGGACAGCCCTCCGCACAGATACGCAGTATTTT.